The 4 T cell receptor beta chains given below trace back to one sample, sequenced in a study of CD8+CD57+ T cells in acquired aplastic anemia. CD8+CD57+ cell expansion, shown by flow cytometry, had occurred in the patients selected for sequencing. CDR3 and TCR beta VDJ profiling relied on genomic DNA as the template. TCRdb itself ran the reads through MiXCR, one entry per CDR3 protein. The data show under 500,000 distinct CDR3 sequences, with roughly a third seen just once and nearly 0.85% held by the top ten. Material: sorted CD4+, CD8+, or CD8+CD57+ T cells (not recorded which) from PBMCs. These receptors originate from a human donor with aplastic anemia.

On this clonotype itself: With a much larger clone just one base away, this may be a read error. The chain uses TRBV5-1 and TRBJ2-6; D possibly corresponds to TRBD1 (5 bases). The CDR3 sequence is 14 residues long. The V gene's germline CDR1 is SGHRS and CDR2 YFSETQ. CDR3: CASQPGSGANALTF. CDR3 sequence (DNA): TGCGCCAGCCAGCCGGGTTCTGGGGCCAACGCCCTGACTTTC.

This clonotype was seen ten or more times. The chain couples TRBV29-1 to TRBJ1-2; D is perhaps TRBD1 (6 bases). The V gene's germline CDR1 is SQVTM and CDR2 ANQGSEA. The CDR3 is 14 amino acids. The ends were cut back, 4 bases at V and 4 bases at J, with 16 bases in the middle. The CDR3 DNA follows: TGCAGCGTTGTAGGGGGAAGGGAGGGCTATGGCTACACCTTC. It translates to CSVVGGREGYGYTF.

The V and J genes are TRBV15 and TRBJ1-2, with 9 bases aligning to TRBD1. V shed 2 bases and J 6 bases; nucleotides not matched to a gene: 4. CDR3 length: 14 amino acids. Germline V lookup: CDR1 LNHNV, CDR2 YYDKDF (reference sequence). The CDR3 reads CATSRPGQGDGYTF. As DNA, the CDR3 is TGTGCCACCAGCAGACCGGGACAGGGTGATGGCTACACCTTC.

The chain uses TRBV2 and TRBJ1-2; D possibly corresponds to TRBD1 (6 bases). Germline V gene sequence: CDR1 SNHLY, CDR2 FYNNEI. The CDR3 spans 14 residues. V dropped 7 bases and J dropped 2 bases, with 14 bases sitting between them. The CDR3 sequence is CASKGGGSNYGYTF. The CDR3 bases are TGTGCCAGCAAGGGAGGGGGTTCCAACTATGGCTACACCTTC.